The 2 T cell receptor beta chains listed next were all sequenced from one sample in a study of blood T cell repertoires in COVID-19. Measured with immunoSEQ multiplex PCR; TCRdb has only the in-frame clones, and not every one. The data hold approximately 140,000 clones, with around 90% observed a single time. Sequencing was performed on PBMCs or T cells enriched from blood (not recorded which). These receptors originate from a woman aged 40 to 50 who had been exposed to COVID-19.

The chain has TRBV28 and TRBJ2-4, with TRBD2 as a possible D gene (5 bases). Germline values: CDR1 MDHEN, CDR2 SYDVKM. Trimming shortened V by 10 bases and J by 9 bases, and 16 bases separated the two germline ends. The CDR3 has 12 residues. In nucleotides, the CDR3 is TGTGCCACCTCTTATGAGGGCGGCATTCAGTACTTC. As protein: CATSYEGGIQYF.

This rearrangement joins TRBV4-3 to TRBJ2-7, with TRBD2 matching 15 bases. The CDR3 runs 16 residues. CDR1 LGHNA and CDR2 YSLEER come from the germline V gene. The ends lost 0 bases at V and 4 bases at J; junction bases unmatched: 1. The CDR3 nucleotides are TGCGCCAGCAGCCAAGAGGGACTAGCGGGAGGATACGAGCAGTACTTC. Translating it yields CASSQEGLAGGYEQYF.